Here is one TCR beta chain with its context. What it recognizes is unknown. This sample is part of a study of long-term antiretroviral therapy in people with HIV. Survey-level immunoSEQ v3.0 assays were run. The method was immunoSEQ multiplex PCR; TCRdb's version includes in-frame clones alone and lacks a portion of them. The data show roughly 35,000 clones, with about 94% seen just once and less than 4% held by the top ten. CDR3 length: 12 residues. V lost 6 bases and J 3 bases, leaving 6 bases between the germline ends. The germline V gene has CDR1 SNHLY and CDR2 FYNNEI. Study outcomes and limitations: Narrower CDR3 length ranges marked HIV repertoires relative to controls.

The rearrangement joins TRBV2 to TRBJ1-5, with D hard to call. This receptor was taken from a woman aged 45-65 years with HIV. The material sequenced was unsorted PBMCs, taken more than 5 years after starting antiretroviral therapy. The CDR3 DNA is TGTGCCAGCAGCGGAAACAATCAGCCCCAGCATTTT. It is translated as CASSGNNQPQHF.